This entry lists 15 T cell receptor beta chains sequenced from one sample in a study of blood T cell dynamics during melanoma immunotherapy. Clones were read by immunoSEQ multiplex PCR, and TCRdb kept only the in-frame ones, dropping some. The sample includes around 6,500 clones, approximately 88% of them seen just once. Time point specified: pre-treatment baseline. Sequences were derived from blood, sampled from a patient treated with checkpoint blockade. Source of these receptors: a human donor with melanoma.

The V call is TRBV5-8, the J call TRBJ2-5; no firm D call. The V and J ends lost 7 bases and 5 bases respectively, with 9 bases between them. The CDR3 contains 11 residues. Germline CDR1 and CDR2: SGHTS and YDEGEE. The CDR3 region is CASVGLETQYF. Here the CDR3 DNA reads TGTGCCAGCGTCGGCTTGGAGACCCAGTACTTC.

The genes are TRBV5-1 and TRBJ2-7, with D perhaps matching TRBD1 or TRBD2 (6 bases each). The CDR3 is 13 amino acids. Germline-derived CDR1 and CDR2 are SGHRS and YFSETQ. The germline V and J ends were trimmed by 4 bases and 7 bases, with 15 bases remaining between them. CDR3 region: CASSAAGAGEQYF. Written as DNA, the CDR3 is TGCGCCAGCAGCGCGGCAGGGGCGGGGGAGCAGTACTTC.

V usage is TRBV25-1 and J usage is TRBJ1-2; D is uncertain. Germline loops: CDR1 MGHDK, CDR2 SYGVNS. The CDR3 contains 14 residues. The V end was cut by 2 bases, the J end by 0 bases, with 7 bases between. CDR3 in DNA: TGTGCCAGCAGTGAAGGAACAGCTAACTATGGCTACACCTTC. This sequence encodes CASSEGTANYGYTF.

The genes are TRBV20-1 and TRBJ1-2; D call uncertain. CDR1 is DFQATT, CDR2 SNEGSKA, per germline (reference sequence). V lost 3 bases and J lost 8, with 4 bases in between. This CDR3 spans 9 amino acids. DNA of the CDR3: TGCAGTGCTAGTTTGGGCTACACCTTC. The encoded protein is CSASLGYTF.

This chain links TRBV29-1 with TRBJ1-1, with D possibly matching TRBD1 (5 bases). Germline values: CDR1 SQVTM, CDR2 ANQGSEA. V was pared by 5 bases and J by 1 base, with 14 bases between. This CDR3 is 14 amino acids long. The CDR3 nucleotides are TGCAGCGTTCCGCCGGGGGGAGAGAACACTGAAGCTTTCTTT. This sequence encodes CSVPPGGENTEAFF.

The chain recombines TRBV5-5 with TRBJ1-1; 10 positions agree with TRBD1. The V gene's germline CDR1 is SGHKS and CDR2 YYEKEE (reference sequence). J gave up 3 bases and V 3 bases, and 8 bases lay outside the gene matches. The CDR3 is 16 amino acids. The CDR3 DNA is TGTGCCAGCAGCTGGGGACAGGGGAAAGGGGACACTGAAGCTTTCTTT. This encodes CASSWGQGKGDTEAFF.

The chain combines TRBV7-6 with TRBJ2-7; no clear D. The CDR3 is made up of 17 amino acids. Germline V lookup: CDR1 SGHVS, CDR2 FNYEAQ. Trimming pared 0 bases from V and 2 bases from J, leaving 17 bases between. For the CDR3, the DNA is TGTGCCAGCAGCTTAGCAACCGTGGAAGTTTATGCCTACGAGCAGTACTTC. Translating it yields CASSLATVEVYAYEQYF.

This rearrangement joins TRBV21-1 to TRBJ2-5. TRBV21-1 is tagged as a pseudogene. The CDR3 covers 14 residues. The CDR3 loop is CASSKEAHQETQYF. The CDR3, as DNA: TGTGCCAGCAGCAAAGAGGCTCATCAAGAGACCCAGTACTTC.

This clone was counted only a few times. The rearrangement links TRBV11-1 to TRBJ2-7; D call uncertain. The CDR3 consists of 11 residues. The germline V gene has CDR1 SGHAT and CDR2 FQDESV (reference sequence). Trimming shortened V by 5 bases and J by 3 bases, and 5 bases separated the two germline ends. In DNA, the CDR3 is TGTGCCAGCAGCCCTGGCTACGAGCAGTACTTC. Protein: CASSPGYEQYF.

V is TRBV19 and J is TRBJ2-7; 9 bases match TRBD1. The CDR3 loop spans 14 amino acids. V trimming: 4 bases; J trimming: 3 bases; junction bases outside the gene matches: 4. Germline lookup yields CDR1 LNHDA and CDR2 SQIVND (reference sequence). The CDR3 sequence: CASSRDRVSYEQYF. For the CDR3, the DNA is TGTGCCAGTAGTAGGGACAGGGTAAGCTACGAGCAGTACTTC.

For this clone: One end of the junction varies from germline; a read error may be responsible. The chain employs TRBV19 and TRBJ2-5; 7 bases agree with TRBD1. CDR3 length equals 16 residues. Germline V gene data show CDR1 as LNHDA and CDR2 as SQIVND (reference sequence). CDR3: CASSIGWRQGQETQYF. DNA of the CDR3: TGTGCCAGTAGCATAGGTTGGAGACAGGGACAAGAGACCCAGTACTTC.

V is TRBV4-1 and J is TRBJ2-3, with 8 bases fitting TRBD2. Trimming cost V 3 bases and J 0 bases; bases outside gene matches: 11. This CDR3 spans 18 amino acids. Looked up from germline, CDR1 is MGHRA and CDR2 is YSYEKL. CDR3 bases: TGCGCCAGCAGCCATGAACGTTTAGCGGGGCCTAGCACAGATACGCAGTATTTT. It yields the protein CASSHERLAGPSTDTQYF.

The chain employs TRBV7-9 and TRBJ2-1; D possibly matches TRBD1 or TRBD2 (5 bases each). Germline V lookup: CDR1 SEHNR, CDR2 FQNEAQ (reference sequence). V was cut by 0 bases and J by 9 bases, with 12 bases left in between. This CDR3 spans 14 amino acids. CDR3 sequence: CASSLARQGVEQFF. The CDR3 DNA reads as TGTGCCAGCAGCTTAGCGCGGCAGGGAGTTGAGCAGTTCTTC.

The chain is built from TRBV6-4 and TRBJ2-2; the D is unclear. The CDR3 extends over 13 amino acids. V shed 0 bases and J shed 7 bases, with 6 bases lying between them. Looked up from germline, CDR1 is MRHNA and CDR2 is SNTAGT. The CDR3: CASSDSEDGELFF. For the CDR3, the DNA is TGTGCCAGCAGTGACTCCGAGGACGGGGAGCTGTTTTTT.

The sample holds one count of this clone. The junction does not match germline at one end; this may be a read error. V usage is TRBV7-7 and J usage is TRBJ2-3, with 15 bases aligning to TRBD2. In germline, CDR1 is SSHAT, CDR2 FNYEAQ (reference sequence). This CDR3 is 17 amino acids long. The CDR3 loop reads CASSPGLAGGQGDTQYF. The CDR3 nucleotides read TGTGCTAGCAGCCCGGGACTAGCGGGGGGCCAGGGAGATACGCAGTATTTT. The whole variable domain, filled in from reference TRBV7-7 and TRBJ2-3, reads GAGVSQSPRYKVTKRGQDVTLRCDPISSHATLYWYQQALGQGPEFLTYFNYEAQPDKSGLPSDRFSAERPEGSISTLTIQRTEQRDSAMYRCASSPGLAGGQGDTQYFGPGTRLTVL.